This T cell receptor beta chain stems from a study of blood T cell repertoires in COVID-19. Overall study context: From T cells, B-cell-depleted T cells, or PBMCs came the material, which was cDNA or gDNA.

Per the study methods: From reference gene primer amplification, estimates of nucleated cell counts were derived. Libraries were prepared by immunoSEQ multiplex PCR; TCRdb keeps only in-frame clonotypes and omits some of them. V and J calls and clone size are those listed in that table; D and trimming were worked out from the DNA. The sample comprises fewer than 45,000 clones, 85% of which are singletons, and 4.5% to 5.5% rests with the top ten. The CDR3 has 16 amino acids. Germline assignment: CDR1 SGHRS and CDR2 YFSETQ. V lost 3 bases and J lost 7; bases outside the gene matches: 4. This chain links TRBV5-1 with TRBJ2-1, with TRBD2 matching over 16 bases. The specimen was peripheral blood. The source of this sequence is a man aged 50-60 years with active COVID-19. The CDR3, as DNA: TGCGCCAGCAGCTACGGGACTAGCGGGGGGGCGAATGAGCAGTTCTTC. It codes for CASSYGTSGGANEQFF.